This T cell receptor beta chain was sequenced in a study of T cells in Graves' hyperthyroidism and ophthalmopathy. Study-level points and caveats: Among thyroid clonotypes expanded above 0.001, most also appeared in blood.

Researchers took RNA transcripts and amplified the TCR beta CDR3 regions from them. HTBI primers were employed in a first-round RT-PCR of the TCR CDR3. Via MiXCR, TCRdb re-called the multiplex PCR reads, giving one row per CDR3 protein. Among under 250,000 distinct CDR3 sequences listed, 24% were seen once. This clonotype was seen many times. The antigen is undetermined. Based on clinical symptoms, serum thyroxine and TRAb, thyroid ultrasound and orbital computed tomography, diagnoses were reached. V gave up 7 bases and J gave up 5 bases, with 12 bases separating them. From germline, CDR1 is DFQATT and CDR2 SNEGSKA (reference sequence). The length of the CDR3 is 12 residues.

The sequence was collected from a middle-aged woman with Graves' ophthalmopathy. This chain links TRBV20-1 with TRBJ1-5, with D perhaps TRBD1 (5 bases). The sample was blood. CDR3 nucleotides: TGCAGTGTTGCCTCGGGGGATCAGCCCCAGCATTTT. It translates to CSVASGDQPQHF.